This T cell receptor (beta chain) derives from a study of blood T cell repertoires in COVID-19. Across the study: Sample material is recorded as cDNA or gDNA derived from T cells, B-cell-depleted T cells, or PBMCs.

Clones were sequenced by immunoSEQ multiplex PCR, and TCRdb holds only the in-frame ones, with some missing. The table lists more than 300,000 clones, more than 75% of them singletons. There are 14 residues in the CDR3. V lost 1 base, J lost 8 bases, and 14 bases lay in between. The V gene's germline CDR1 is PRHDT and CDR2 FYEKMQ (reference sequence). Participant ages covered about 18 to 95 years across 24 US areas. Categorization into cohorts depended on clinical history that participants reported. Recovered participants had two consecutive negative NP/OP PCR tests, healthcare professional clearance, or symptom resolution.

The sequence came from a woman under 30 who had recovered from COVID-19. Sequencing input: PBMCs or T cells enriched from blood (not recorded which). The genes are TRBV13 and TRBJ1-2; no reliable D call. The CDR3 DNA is TGTGCCAGCAGCTTAGTCGGGGTTCCAGGAGGCTACACCTTC. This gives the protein CASSLVGVPGGYTF.